Following are 21 T cell receptor beta chains from one sample sequenced in a study of cytotoxic CD8 clonotypes in ibrutinib-treated CLL. Method: immunoSEQ multiplex PCR; TCRdb's copy keeps in-frame clones and lacks some. The profile shows roughly 200,000 clones, around 70% of them singletons. This sample comprised PBMCs, obtained after 24 months of ibrutinib treatment. These TCRs come from a human donor with chronic lymphocytic leukemia.

This chain connects TRBV5-1 to TRBJ2-1; TRBD2 aligns across 7 bases. The CDR3 totals 15 residues. V shed 0 bases and J 8 bases; nucleotides not matched to a gene: 8. CDR1 is SGHRS and CDR2 is YFSETQ in the germline V gene. CDR3 amino acids: CASSLAAGLRYEQFF. The CDR3 bases are TGCGCCAGCAGCTTGGCCGCGGGACTAAGATATGAGCAGTTCTTC.

The chain employs TRBV18 and TRBJ2-7; the D is unclear. The germline V gene has CDR1 KGHSH and CDR2 LQKENI. V lost 4 bases, J lost 0 bases, and 10 bases lay in between. This CDR3 region has 14 residues. The CDR3 spells CASSLLQSSYEQYF. The CDR3 nucleotides are TGTGCCAGCTCACTGTTACAGAGCTCCTACGAGCAGTACTTC.

The chain combines TRBV28 with TRBJ1-4; D gene uncertain. Per the germline V gene, CDR1 is MDHEN and CDR2 is SYDVKM. The CDR3 loop spans 15 amino acids. V was cut by 3 bases and J by 7 bases, with 15 bases left in between. The CDR3 DNA is TGTGCCAGCAGTTTGGGTGGTGCTCCCAGTGAAAAACTGTTTTTT. Residues: CASSLGGAPSEKLFF.

This clone was counted a few times. The gene calls are TRBV6-1 and TRBJ1-5; 8 bases match TRBD1. CDR1 and CDR2 from the germline V gene are MNHNS and SASEGT. The CDR3 sequence is 14 residues long. After removal of 9 bases from V and 7 bases from J, the junction contained 11 bases not matched to a gene. The CDR3 nucleotides are TGTGCCAGTTGGGGGGCAGGGGGCGGACAGCCCCAGCATTTT. Protein product: CASWGAGGGQPQHF.

This clone was picked up many times. The chain combines TRBV18 with TRBJ1-5, with 7 bases aligning to TRBD1. There are 13 residues in the CDR3. CDR1 KGHSH and CDR2 LQKENI come from the germline V gene. The V and J ends lost 4 bases and 11 bases, in that order; junction bases with no gene match: 8. The CDR3, as DNA: TGTGCCAGCTCACGGGACAGACACCTCGCCCAGCATTTT. The encoded protein is CASSRDRHLAQHF.

V gene TRBV19 combines with J gene TRBJ1-5; D not resolved. This CDR3 has 12 residues. V lost 8 bases, J lost 2 bases, and 7 bases lay in between. Germline assignment: CDR1 LNHDA and CDR2 SQIVND (reference sequence). This CDR3 is CASAVRNQPQHF. The DNA of the CDR3 is TGTGCCAGTGCGGTGCGCAATCAGCCCCAGCATTTT.

This chain uses TRBV5-1 with TRBJ2-5; TRBD1 agrees at 7 bases. V lost 4 bases, J lost 3 bases, and 9 bases stayed unmatched. Germline assignment: CDR1 SGHRS and CDR2 YFSETQ. This CDR3 is 15 amino acids long. The CDR3 bases are TGCGCCAGCAGCACCCAAGGGGGACAGAAAGAGACCCAGTACTTC. This encodes CASSTQGGQKETQYF.

This chain uses TRBV7-9 with TRBJ2-7; 10 positions agree with TRBD2. Germline CDR1 and CDR2: SEHNR and FQNEAQ (reference sequence). The CDR3 is 15 amino acids. Trimming at V came to 1 base and at J to 7 bases, leaving 7 bases not matched to a gene. CDR3: CASSLVLAGAKEQYF. In DNA form, the CDR3 reads TGTGCCAGCAGCTTAGTGCTAGCGGGAGCAAAAGAGCAGTACTTC.

The count of this clone is one. The chain links TRBV4-1 to TRBJ2-7, with 10 bases aligning to TRBD1. V lost 0 bases to trimming and J lost 5 bases; unmatched junction nucleotides: 4. CDR3 length: 15 residues. The germline CDR1 and CDR2 sequences are MGHRA and YSYEKL. CDR3 sequence: CASSQEGTGDNEQYF. The DNA of the CDR3 is TGCGCCAGCAGCCAAGAAGGGACAGGGGATAACGAGCAGTACTTC.

The chain links TRBV5-1 to TRBJ1-5; possible D gene TRBD1, 5 bases. The V gene's germline CDR1 is SGHRS and CDR2 YFSETQ. CDR3 length: 14 amino acids. The germline V and J ends were trimmed by 0 bases and 7 bases, with 11 bases remaining between them. DNA of the CDR3: TGCGCCAGCAGCTTGGTGGGGACCGGACAGCCCCAGCATTTT. The encoded protein is CASSLVGTGQPQHF.

The table lists this clone with a few counts. The chain combines TRBV6-4 with TRBJ2-7, with 9 positions matching TRBD2. V shed 6 bases and J 4 bases; nucleotides not matched to a gene: 4. The CDR3 runs 13 residues. Looked up from germline, CDR1 is MRHNA and CDR2 is SNTAGT. The CDR3 bases are TGTGCCAGCAGGCGGGAGGGAAGGTACGAGCAGTACTTC. Amino acids: CASRREGRYEQYF.

The chain couples TRBV28 to TRBJ2-1; no reliable D call. Trimming took off 4 bases at V and 9 bases at J, with 7 bases between the two ends. Germline CDR1 is MDHEN and CDR2 is SYDVKM. CDR3 length equals 11 residues. CDR3: CASSSPVEQFF. CDR3 bases: TGTGCCAGCAGTTCCCCGGTTGAGCAGTTCTTC.

The chain joins TRBV18 to TRBJ2-3; maybe TRBD2 (6 bases). V was clipped by 5 bases and J by 4 bases, with 16 bases between them. Germline loops: CDR1 KGHSH, CDR2 LQKENI. The CDR3 length is 15 residues. CDR3 residues: CASSSMGGGADTQYF. The CDR3 nucleotides are TGTGCCAGCTCATCCATGGGCGGAGGGGCAGATACGCAGTATTTT.

This sequence joins TRBV27 and TRBJ1-2; weak D call: TRBD1 (5 bases). This CDR3 spans 15 amino acids. Germline CDR1 and CDR2: MNHEY and SMNVEV (reference sequence). V was cut by 4 bases and J by 4 bases, with 16 bases left in between. CDR3: CASSYSGRSGYGYTF. In DNA form, the CDR3 reads TGTGCCAGCAGTTACTCAGGGCGCTCTGGCTATGGCTACACCTTC.

Only one count was recorded for this clone. CDR3 bases: TGCGCCACCAGAGCGGCGAACACCGGGGAGCTGTTTTTT. Translation gives CATRAANTGELFF. This chain joins TRBV5-1 and TRBJ2-2, with D possibly being TRBD2 (5 bases). Trimming left V 9 bases short and J 0 bases short, with 9 bases between. The CDR3 runs 13 residues. Germline lookup yields CDR1 SGHRS and CDR2 YFSETQ.

The genes are TRBV5-5 and TRBJ2-1; a possible D gene is TRBD2 (5 bases). The V and J ends lost 2 bases and 0 bases respectively, with 9 bases between them. Germline assignment: CDR1 SGHKS and CDR2 YYEKEE (reference sequence). This CDR3 region has 15 residues. The CDR3 nucleotides read TGTGCCAGCAGCTTACTAGTGATCTCCTACAATGAGCAGTTCTTC. This translates into CASSLLVISYNEQFF.

This chain links TRBV4-1 with TRBJ2-1, with 11 bases lining up with TRBD2. This CDR3 has 17 amino acids. The junction had 12 bases not matched to a gene; V was cut back by 5 bases and J by 6 bases. Germline V gene data show CDR1 as MGHRA and CDR2 as YSYEKL. CDR3: CASSYKVLAGVSNEQFF. CDR3 sequence (DNA): TGCGCCAGCAGCTACAAAGTACTAGCGGGAGTCAGCAATGAGCAGTTCTTC.

The chain has TRBV30 and TRBJ2-3; D may correspond to TRBD1 or TRBD2 (5 bases each). V was cut by 4 bases and J by 8 bases, with 10 bases left in between. The CDR3 loop spans 11 amino acids. Germline CDR1 and CDR2: GTSNPN and SVGIG (reference sequence). This chain's CDR3 is CAWTSGSTQYF. The CDR3 nucleotides are TGTGCCTGGACCTCAGGGAGTACGCAGTATTTT.

The chain uses TRBV4-3 and TRBJ2-7; TRBD1 agrees at 9 bases. This CDR3 is 15 amino acids long. With 1 base clipped from V and 5 bases from J, the junction kept 6 bases outside the gene matches. Per germline, CDR1 LGHNA and CDR2 YSLEER. CDR3 loop: CASSQVGTGLNEQYF. CDR3 in DNA: TGCGCCAGCAGCCAAGTCGGGACAGGGCTTAACGAGCAGTACTTC.

The chain has TRBV6-5 and TRBJ2-7, with TRBD2 matching 12 bases. V shed 7 bases, J shed 6 bases, and the junction held 7 bases outside the gene matches. The CDR3 spans 14 residues. Germline V lookup: CDR1 MNHEY, CDR2 SVGAGI. CDR3 residues: CASTRLAGESEQYF. The CDR3 coding sequence is TGTGCCAGCACCAGACTAGCGGGAGAATCCGAGCAGTACTTC.

This clone came up once. This chain connects TRBV19 to TRBJ1-5, with D unresolved. The CDR3 is 15 amino acids. With 1 base removed from V and 0 bases from J, the gap between germline ends came to 7 bases. The germline V gene encodes CDR1 LNHDA and CDR2 SQIVND (reference sequence). CDR3 DNA: TGTGCCAGTAGTATAGGCACTCTTAGCAATCAGCCCCAGCATTTT. This sequence encodes CASSIGTLSNQPQHF.